This T cell receptor beta chain was obtained from a study of cytomegalovirus exposure and HLA in healthy donors. About the study: Later analysis reported that the approximately 120 validation repertoires shared the platform of the roughly 670 first-cohort repertoires. Study-level results: A subsequent analysis found that TCR clusters from the first cohort also tended to co-occur in the 120 or so validation repertoires, with approximately 94% of cluster scores above 0.

Comment on this clone: Its antigen is not known.

TCRdb's table, derived via immunoSEQ multiplex PCR, lists solely in-frame clones and lacks some. Found here are some 110,000 clones, around 88% of them singletons; the top ten hold about 1.8%. The source of this sequence is a man in his late teens or twenties in good health and CMV-seronegative. The sample comprised PBMCs.

CDR3 residues: CASSLVRDYSQETQYF. The CDR3 DNA is TGTGCCAGCAGCTTAGTGAGAGACTATTCACAAGAGACCCAGTACTTC. V usage is TRBV11-3 and J usage is TRBJ2-5, with TRBD2 as a possible D gene (5 bases). V was clipped by 1 base and J by 2 bases, with 14 bases between them. Germline V CDR1 and CDR2: SGHNT, YENEEA. This CDR3 comprises 16 residues. Looking up the rest from reference TRBV11-3 and TRBJ2-5 gives the full variable domain: EAGVVQSPRYKIIEKKQPVAFWCNPISGHNTLYWYLQNLGQGPELLIRYENEEAVDDSQLPKDRFSAERLKGVDSTLKIQPAELGDSAVYLCASSLVRDYSQETQYFGPGTRLLVL.